These 30 T cell receptor beta chains were all obtained from the same sample, sequenced in a study of blood T cell repertoires in COVID-19. Libraries were prepared by immunoSEQ multiplex PCR; TCRdb keeps only in-frame clonotypes and omits some of them. Here the sample spans approximately 150,000 clones, 80% to 85% being singletons. Sequenced sample: peripheral blood. Every receptor here comes from a man younger than 45 with COVID-19, enrolled during active disease.

V usage is TRBV19 and J usage is TRBJ2-7; 11 bases match TRBD2. The germline V gene encodes CDR1 LNHDA and CDR2 SQIVND (reference sequence). CDR3 length: 18 amino acids. Unmatched junction bases numbered 10, after V lost 3 bases and J lost 0 bases. This CDR3 is CASSIHSPTSGSSYEQYF. The CDR3 DNA reads TGTGCCAGTAGTATCCATTCGCCCACTAGCGGGAGCTCCTACGAGCAGTACTTC.

This clone was detected a few times. The V and J genes are TRBV5-6 and TRBJ2-2; 8 bases are a match to TRBD1. The V segment lost 0 bases and the J segment 4 bases; nucleotides outside the gene matches: 2. This CDR3 contains 15 residues. The germline V gene encodes CDR1 SGHDT and CDR2 YYEEEE. Here the CDR3 reads CASSLGQGATGELFF. CDR3 in DNA: TGTGCCAGCAGCTTGGGGCAGGGGGCCACCGGGGAGCTGTTTTTT.

The V call is TRBV6-6, the J call TRBJ2-1; 11 bases match TRBD2. The CDR3 runs 16 residues. J lost 8 bases, V lost 0 bases, and 6 bases had no gene match. Germline CDR1 is MNHNY and CDR2 is SVGAGI (reference sequence). Here the CDR3 reads CASSYSTSGTIHEQFF. DNA of the CDR3: TGTGCCAGCAGTTACTCGACTAGCGGGACTATCCATGAGCAGTTCTTC.

The gene calls are TRBV6-5 and TRBJ2-7, with D possibly matching TRBD1 (7 bases). Germline V lookup: CDR1 MNHEY, CDR2 SVGAGI. CDR3 size: 15 residues. V lost 0 bases, J lost 7 bases, and 16 bases lay in between. CDR3 loop: CASSYSNAQGGEQYF. In DNA form, the CDR3 reads TGTGCCAGCAGTTACTCCAATGCTCAGGGGGGAGAGCAGTACTTC.

This clone has more than one count but fewer than ten. The V call is TRBV28, the J call TRBJ1-2, with D possibly TRBD1 on 6 matching bases. The CDR3 contains 15 residues. V was trimmed by 1 base and J by 5 bases, leaving 14 bases between them. CDR1 and CDR2 from the germline V gene are MDHEN and SYDVKM. As DNA, the CDR3 is TGTGCCAGCAGTTTATTGAGAGGGGGAGAGTATGGCTACACCTTC. Its translation is CASSLLRGGEYGYTF.

The rearrangement uses TRBV20-1 and TRBJ1-2, with a possible D match to TRBD1 (5 bases). Germline V lookup: CDR1 DFQATT, CDR2 SNEGSKA (reference sequence). This CDR3 contains 11 residues. V gave up 2 bases and J gave up 5 bases, with 6 bases separating them. The CDR3 loop reads CSARRGYGYTF. Written as DNA, the CDR3 is TGCAGTGCTAGACGGGGGTATGGCTACACCTTC.

The chain links TRBV6-5 to TRBJ2-3; 7 nucleotides align to TRBD1. This CDR3 has 14 residues. J lost 2 bases, V lost 6 bases, and 5 bases had no gene match. Germline V gene sequence: CDR1 MNHEY, CDR2 SVGAGI. The chain's CDR3 is CASSRGTDTDTQYF. The DNA of the CDR3 is TGTGCCAGCAGCAGGGGGACAGACACAGATACGCAGTATTTT.

This chain uses TRBV19 with TRBJ1-1, with D unclear. Germline V CDR1 and CDR2: LNHDA, SQIVND (reference sequence). Between the trimmed V and J ends, which lost 11 bases and 0 bases, there was a span of 7 bases. The CDR3 loop spans 11 amino acids. This chain's CDR3 is CASQMNTEAFF. DNA of the CDR3: TGTGCCTCTCAGATGAACACTGAAGCTTTCTTT.

The CDR3, as DNA: TGTGCCAGCAAGACCGTAGCGGGAGGTTCGGCAGATACGCAGTATTTT. Protein: CASKTVAGGSADTQYF. The J gene is TRBJ2-3, the V gene TRBV2; 10 positions agree with TRBD2. Germline V gene sequence: CDR1 SNHLY, CDR2 FYNNEI. This CDR3 contains 16 residues. With V trimmed by 7 bases and J by 4 bases, 11 bases remained unmatched.

The chain joins TRBV9 to TRBJ2-7; D perhaps matches TRBD1 (6 bases). Germline V gene sequence: CDR1 SGDLS, CDR2 YYNGEE. With 3 bases removed from V and 2 bases from J, the gap between germline ends came to 12 bases. The CDR3 is 14 residues long. The DNA for the CDR3 is TGTGCCAGCAGCGAAGGACAGTTGCCCTACGAGCAGTACTTC. It yields the protein CASSEGQLPYEQYF.

This sequence joins TRBV6-5 and TRBJ2-7, with 8 nucleotides matching TRBD1. The V and J ends lost 5 bases and 6 bases, in that order; junction bases with no gene match: 12. Germline assignment: CDR1 MNHEY and CDR2 SVGAGI. The CDR3 length is 15 residues. DNA for the CDR3: TGTGCCAGCAGTCCCGAGGGACAGGTATCCGGCGAGCAGTACTTC. It encodes CASSPEGQVSGEQYF.

This chain uses TRBV5-5 with TRBJ1-4, with D uncertain. V was pared by 4 bases and J by 7 bases, with 11 bases between. CDR1 and CDR2 (germline): SGHKS, YYEKEE (reference sequence). The CDR3 runs 13 residues. CDR3 coding DNA: TGTGCCAGCAGCCGATGGGAGGGTGAAAAACTGTTTTTT. This encodes CASSRWEGEKLFF.

The rearrangement links TRBV5-6 to TRBJ2-7, with 8 bases lining up with TRBD2. This CDR3 has 14 residues. Germline CDR1 and CDR2: SGHDT and YYEEEE. V was pared by 3 bases and J by 8 bases, with 10 bases of the junction left unmatched. CDR3 DNA: TGTGCCAGCAGCTACCCGGGAGGGTGGGACCAGCAGTACTTC. Its translation: CASSYPGGWDQQYF.

This clone occurred once. The DNA for the CDR3 is TGTGCCAGCAGCCTCGCCCTTGCGGGGACCCAGTACTTC. As protein: CASSLALAGTQYF. V is TRBV12-3 or TRBV12-4 and J is TRBJ2-5, with TRBD2 as a possible D gene (5 bases). V was clipped by 6 bases and J by 7 bases, with 15 bases between them. The CDR3 spans 13 residues.

The V and J genes are TRBV5-5 and TRBJ1-6, with unresolved D. V was cut by 7 bases and J by 7 bases, with 15 bases left in between. Germline CDR1 SGHKS, CDR2 YYEKEE (reference sequence). This CDR3 contains 14 residues. The CDR3: CASEPDAGNSPLHF. CDR3 in DNA: TGTGCCAGCGAACCCGACGCGGGGAATTCACCCCTCCACTTT.

V gene TRBV27 combines with J gene TRBJ1-5; tentatively, D is TRBD1 (6 bases). Germline CDR1 and CDR2: MNHEY and SMNVEV (reference sequence). The CDR3 sequence is 13 residues long. V lost 6 bases to trimming and J lost 3 bases, with 9 bases between them. CDR3 in amino acids: CASRDRSNQPQHF. The CDR3 coding sequence is TGTGCCAGCAGGGACAGATCCAATCAGCCCCAGCATTTT.

This chain joins TRBV28 and TRBJ1-5, with D perhaps TRBD1 (5 bases). Germline assignment: CDR1 MDHEN and CDR2 SYDVKM. The CDR3 runs 14 residues. The V end was cut by 8 bases, the J end by 6 bases, with 17 bases between. This chain's CDR3 is CASCPGGDGQPQHF. The CDR3 coding sequence is TGTGCCAGCTGCCCCGGAGGGGACGGTCAGCCCCAGCATTTT. The entire variable domain, with the rest obtained from reference TRBV28 and TRBJ1-5, is as follows: DVKVTQSSRYLVKRTGEKVFLECVQDMDHENMFWYRQDPGLGLRLIYFSYDVKMKEKGDIPEGYSVSREKKERFSLILESASTNQTSMYLCASCPGGDGQPQHFGDGTRLSIL.

This chain joins TRBV9 and TRBJ1-5; TRBD1 might be the D (6 bases). The CDR3 spans 15 residues. V dropped 4 bases and J dropped 0 bases, with 11 bases sitting between them. The germline CDR1 and CDR2 sequences are SGDLS and YYNGEE. CDR3 in DNA: TGTGCCAGCAGCCTCGGACAGTCTAGCAATCAGCCCCAGCATTTT. Amino acids: CASSLGQSSNQPQHF.

The genes are TRBV28 and TRBJ2-7; 7 bases agree with TRBD2. The germline CDR1 and CDR2 sequences are MDHEN and SYDVKM. This CDR3 is 12 amino acids long. V lost 8 bases, J lost 6 bases, and 7 bases stayed unmatched. This CDR3 is CASAQGGREQYF. The CDR3 DNA follows: TGTGCCAGCGCTCAGGGAGGGCGCGAGCAGTACTTC. Full variable domain (missing parts from reference TRBV28 and TRBJ2-7): DVKVTQSSRYLVKRTGEKVFLECVQDMDHENMFWYRQDPGLGLRLIYFSYDVKMKEKGDIPEGYSVSREKKERFSLILESASTNQTSMYLCASAQGGREQYFGPGTRLTVT.

This chain connects TRBV19 to TRBJ2-2; TRBD2 might be the D (6 bases). Looked up from germline, CDR1 is LNHDA and CDR2 is SQIVND (reference sequence). This CDR3 is 16 amino acids long. The V end lost 5 bases, the J end lost 8 bases, and 21 bases lay between the germline ends. CDR3 in DNA: TGTGCCAGTAGTCGTGCAGCGGGTACTCTCGGGGGGGAGCTGTTTTTT. This sequence encodes CASSRAAGTLGGELFF.

The chain combines TRBV11-2 with TRBJ2-1, with D possibly being TRBD2 (5 bases). V was clipped by 5 bases and J by 0 bases, with 14 bases between them. The CDR3 loop spans 16 amino acids. Per the germline V gene, CDR1 is SGHAT and CDR2 is FQNNGV. The CDR3: CASSRPPGSSYNEQFF. For the CDR3, the DNA is TGTGCCAGCAGCCGACCGCCTGGGAGCTCCTACAATGAGCAGTTCTTC.

CDR3 DNA sequence: TGTGCCAGCAGCTATTTGAACACTGAAGCTTTCTTT. This sequence encodes CASSYLNTEAFF. The chain is built from TRBV2 and TRBJ1-1; no firm D call. The CDR3 consists of 12 residues. Germline assignment: CDR1 SNHLY and CDR2 FYNNEI. Trimming removed 6 bases from V and 0 bases from J, with 5 bases in between.

This clone appeared a single time. This sequence joins TRBV28 and TRBJ1-2; a possible D gene is TRBD1 (5 bases). This CDR3 has 19 amino acids. Trimming cost V 2 bases and J 9 bases, with 31 bases left between them. Germline CDR1 MDHEN, CDR2 SYDVKM. The CDR3 protein is CASSLPRAGRTSRDLRYTF. The CDR3 coding sequence is TGTGCCAGCAGTTTACCCCGGGCAGGGAGGACCTCGCGAGACCTACGCTACACCTTC.

This chain connects TRBV5-6 to TRBJ2-7, with 10 bases that match TRBD2. The germline CDR1 and CDR2 sequences are SGHDT and YYEEEE. After removal of 2 bases from V and 1 base from J, the junction contained 0 bases not matched to a gene. This CDR3 is built from 14 residues. CDR3 nucleotide sequence: TGTGCCAGCAGCTTTAGCGGGGGGTCCTACGAGCAGTACTTC. Amino acids: CASSFSGGSYEQYF.

The gene calls are TRBV19 and TRBJ1-1; D not resolved. CDR1 LNHDA and CDR2 SQIVND come from the germline V gene (reference sequence). V gave up 5 bases and J gave up 3 bases, with 16 bases separating them. CDR3 size: 15 residues. CDR3 amino acids: CASSPRLDVDTEAFF. The CDR3 DNA reads as TGTGCCAGTAGTCCCCGACTGGATGTGGACACTGAAGCTTTCTTT.

This sequence joins TRBV6-2 or TRBV6-3 and TRBJ2-1, with 7 bases identical to TRBD1. Per the germline V gene, CDR1 is MNHEY and CDR2 is SVGEGT. The CDR3 runs 13 residues. V lost 2 bases to trimming and J lost 10 bases; unmatched junction nucleotides: 5. The CDR3 sequence is CASSYRGQGEQFF. The CDR3 region has the DNA TGTGCCAGCAGTTACAGGGGGCAGGGGGAGCAGTTCTTC.

The chain uses TRBV27 and TRBJ2-7; TRBD1 is a possible D gene (5 bases). The V and J ends lost 4 bases and 0 bases respectively, with 10 bases between them. Germline values: CDR1 MNHEY, CDR2 SMNVEV (reference sequence). This CDR3 is built from 14 residues. CDR3 nucleotides: TGTGCCAGCAGTTCCTACAGGCTCTCCTACGAGCAGTACTTC. This codes for CASSSYRLSYEQYF.

The chain uses TRBV30 and TRBJ2-1; a weak D match, TRBD2 (5 bases). This CDR3 contains 14 residues. The germline V and J ends were trimmed by 3 bases and 0 bases, with 9 bases remaining between them. In germline, CDR1 is GTSNPN, CDR2 SVGIG (reference sequence). The CDR3 nucleotides read TGTGCCTGGAGGGACTTGAGCTCCTACAATGAGCAGTTCTTC. Its translation: CAWRDLSSYNEQFF.

V gene TRBV28 combines with J gene TRBJ1-1; the match to TRBD1 covers 9 bases. V lost 7 bases and J lost 4; bases outside the gene matches: 13. The CDR3 is 16 residues long. Germline CDR1 MDHEN, CDR2 SYDVKM. This CDR3 reads CASTGTGMGWTTEAFF. The CDR3, as DNA: TGTGCCAGCACCGGGACAGGGATGGGGTGGACCACTGAAGCTTTCTTT.

The chain couples TRBV27 to TRBJ1-5, with unresolved D. The CDR3 has 13 residues. Germline V gene lookup returns CDR1 MNHEY and CDR2 SMNVEV (reference sequence). V was cut by 3 bases and J by 6 bases, with 9 bases left in between. CDR3 bases: TGTGCCAGCAGTTTCCGAGAGGGTCAGCCCCAGCATTTT. Translating gives CASSFREGQPQHF.